The clone carrying this T cell receptor (beta chain) occurred many times. What it binds is unknown. Germline-derived CDR1 and CDR2 are SEHNR and FQNEAQ (reference sequence). The CDR3 extends over 16 amino acids. Trimming at V came to 4 bases and at J to 7 bases, leaving 7 bases not matched to a gene. The TCR alpha and TCR beta cDNA libraries, bearing sample barcodes and UMIs, were generated by 5'RACE using constant-segment primers. TCRdb independently ran MiXCR on the 5' RACE reads; one entry per CDR3 protein. The data show 11,000 to 15,000 distinct CDR3 sequences, roughly a fifth seen once. The source of the sample is a study of T-cell memory formation after mild COVID-19. Overall study context: TCR clusters largely stayed donor specific.

Study-level findings and limits: Confirmation of SARS-CoV-2 specificity was lacking for second-wave clones peaking day 37. Whereas later expanders leaned CD4+, clones contracting day 15 to 85 showed a balanced CD4/CD8 makeup.

Source material: PBMCs or a T cell subset sorted from them (not recorded which). The TCR originated in an adult woman who had mild COVID-19 (a few samples of this study predate the infection). Cell type and time point are not known. The rearrangement uses TRBV7-9 and TRBJ1-6, with 10 positions matching TRBD1. This CDR3 is CASSSPSGQGNSPLHF. Here the CDR3 DNA reads TGTGCCAGCAGCTCCCCTTCGGGACAGGGGAATTCACCCCTCCACTTT.